This entry lists 27 T cell receptor beta chains sequenced from one sample in a study of PD-L1 blockade in urothelial cancer. TCRdb's copy holds only in-frame clones and misses some; the assay was immunoSEQ multiplex PCR. The sample shows tens of thousands of clones, roughly 80% of them seen only once. The sequences come from PBMCs, collected around atezolizumab (anti-PD-L1) treatment. These TCRs come from a man aged 65-85 years with urothelial cancer.

This chain joins TRBV27 and TRBJ1-4; maybe TRBD1 (5 bases). V lost 6 bases and J 8 bases, leaving 19 bases between the germline ends. The CDR3 is 15 amino acids. Germline V CDR1 and CDR2: MNHEY, SMNVEV (reference sequence). The CDR3 sequence is CASSSMGGGEEKLFF. Written as DNA, the CDR3 is TGTGCCAGCAGCTCTATGGGGGGTGGGGAGGAAAAACTGTTTTTT.

On this clone: At the DNA level, this CDR3 is encoded by other sequences in the same sample as well. J is TRBJ2-5 and V is TRBV18; D is perhaps TRBD2 (6 bases). Germline V gene data show CDR1 as KGHSH and CDR2 as LQKENI. The CDR3 length is 14 residues. With 2 bases removed from V and 4 bases from J, the gap between germline ends came to 11 bases. The CDR3 reads CASSPKGGGETQYF. The CDR3 DNA follows: TGTGCCAGCTCACCAAAGGGAGGCGGAGAGACCCAGTACTTC.

For the CDR3, the DNA is TGTGCCAGCAGTTTAAGGAGCGGGGCGGCCCAGTTCTTC. This codes for CASSLRSGAAQFF. The V call is TRBV27, the J call TRBJ2-1, with 7 bases lining up with TRBD2. J gave up 13 bases and V 2 bases, and 8 bases lay outside the gene matches. Germline V gene sequence: CDR1 MNHEY, CDR2 SMNVEV (reference sequence). The CDR3 sequence is 13 residues long.

This chain connects TRBV10-1 to TRBJ2-3; tentatively, D is TRBD2 (5 bases). The V end was cut by 2 bases, the J end by 2 bases, with 8 bases between. The CDR3 loop spans 14 amino acids. Germline lookup yields CDR1 WNHNN and CDR2 SYGVQD (reference sequence). Written as DNA, the CDR3 is TGCGCCAGCAGTGAGAAGAGGGACACAGATACGCAGTATTTT. This gives the protein CASSEKRDTDTQYF.

The genes are TRBV7-8 and TRBJ1-2, with D perhaps TRBD1 (5 bases). Per the germline V gene, CDR1 is SGHVS and CDR2 is FQNEAQ. The CDR3 contains 12 residues. Trimming shortened V by 1 base and J by 7 bases, and 7 bases separated the two germline ends. Written as DNA, the CDR3 is TGTGCCAGCAGCTTAGTCGGGGGTGGCTACACCTTC. This gives the protein CASSLVGGGYTF.

V and J are TRBV18 and TRBJ1-6; 9 positions match TRBD1. The CDR3 runs 14 residues. The germline V gene encodes CDR1 KGHSH and CDR2 LQKENI. V was pared by 6 bases and J by 10 bases, with 7 bases of the junction left unmatched. This CDR3 is CASSSGTGTSPLHF. Written as DNA, the CDR3 is TGTGCCAGCTCGTCCGGGACAGGGACCTCACCCCTCCACTTT.

The J gene is TRBJ1-2, the V gene TRBV5-4; 9 bases line up with TRBD1. This CDR3 contains 16 residues. V dropped 0 bases and J dropped 7; count of bases not matched to a gene: 10. In germline, CDR1 is SGHNT, CDR2 YYREEE (reference sequence). The CDR3 loop reads CASSLAGQGRMGGYTF. In nucleotides, the CDR3 is TGTGCCAGCAGCTTGGCGGGACAGGGAAGAATGGGTGGCTACACCTTC.

This clone was seen repeatedly, ten times or more. The rearrangement uses TRBV7-3 and TRBJ2-1; TRBD2 aligns across 8 bases. Germline CDR1 is SGHTA and CDR2 is FQGTGA. This CDR3 contains 14 residues. V lost 5 bases, J lost 10 bases, and 10 bases stayed unmatched. In DNA form, the CDR3 reads TGTGCCAGCAGCATCCGGGGGGGCACAGAAGAGCAGTTCTTC. Translated, it gives CASSIRGGTEEQFF.

This clone was counted between two and nine times. The chain uses TRBV7-2 and TRBJ2-2; D is possibly TRBD2 (7 bases). This CDR3 has 16 amino acids. V lost 5 bases and J 6 bases, leaving 19 bases between the germline ends. Germline V gene sequence: CDR1 SGHTA, CDR2 FQGNSA. The CDR3 bases are TGTGCCAGCAGCCTCAGGGGAGGCGGGAGTCCCGGGGAGCTGTTTTTT. Translating it yields CASSLRGGGSPGELFF.

The chain joins TRBV19 to TRBJ2-1, with 13 bases matching TRBD2. Trimming removed 7 bases from V and 7 bases from J; junction bases left unmatched: 10. Germline V gives CDR1 LNHDA, CDR2 SQIVND (reference sequence). This CDR3 has 16 amino acids. CDR3 in amino acids: CASTTSGRSRGNEQFF. For the CDR3, the DNA is TGTGCCAGTACGACTAGCGGGAGGTCCCGGGGAAATGAGCAGTTCTTC. The whole variable domain, remainder taken from reference TRBV19 and TRBJ2-1, is DGGITQSPKYLFRKEGQNVTLSCEQNLNHDAMYWYRQDPGQGLRLIYYSQIVNDFQKGDIAEGYSVSREKKESFPLTVTSAQKNPTAFYLCASTTSGRSRGNEQFFGPGTRLTVL.

This chain joins TRBV9 and TRBJ2-2, with 7 positions matching TRBD1. With 3 bases clipped from V and 4 bases from J, the junction kept 6 bases outside the gene matches. The CDR3 spans 15 residues. Germline loops: CDR1 SGDLS, CDR2 YYNGEE. The CDR3 loop reads CASSEDRVRTGELFF. For the CDR3, the DNA is TGTGCCAGCAGCGAAGACAGGGTGCGCACCGGGGAGCTGTTTTTT.

This chain links TRBV28 with TRBJ2-7, with D perhaps TRBD1 (6 bases). Germline lookup yields CDR1 MDHEN and CDR2 SYDVKM. The V gene lost 5 bases and the J gene lost 4 bases, with 15 bases spanning the gap. CDR3 length equals 14 residues. In DNA, the CDR3 is TGTGCCAGCAGTACCGGGGACACCCTTTACGAGCAGTACTTC. It translates to CASSTGDTLYEQYF. Looking up the rest from reference TRBV28 and TRBJ2-7 gives the full variable domain: DVKVTQSSRYLVKRTGEKVFLECVQDMDHENMFWYRQDPGLGLRLIYFSYDVKMKEKGDIPEGYSVSREKKERFSLILESASTNQTSMYLCASSTGDTLYEQYFGPGTRLTVT.

J is TRBJ2-7 and V is TRBV10-3, with D possibly TRBD2 on 6 matching bases. V shed 8 bases and J shed 3 bases, with 14 bases lying between them. This CDR3 is built from 13 residues. Germline loops: CDR1 ENHRY, CDR2 SYGVKD. In nucleotides, the CDR3 is TGTGCCATCGCCGGGACTGAAAACTACGAGCAGTACTTC. It translates to CAIAGTENYEQYF.

The chain joins TRBV10-3 to TRBJ2-5; no clear D gene. The V end was cut by 0 bases, the J end by 6 bases, with 8 bases between. The CDR3 totals 13 residues. Looked up from germline, CDR1 is ENHRY and CDR2 is SYGVKD. The CDR3 is CAISESIGQTQYF. DNA of the CDR3: TGTGCCATCAGTGAGTCGATTGGGCAGACCCAGTACTTC.

Remarks on this clone: Relative to the germline gene, one junction end is altered; a read error may explain this. This chain joins TRBV23-1 and TRBJ1-5, with D tentatively TRBD1 (5 bases). TRBV23-1 is reported as an ORF; its role is uncertain. The CDR3 consists of 17 residues. The CDR3 region has the DNA TGCGCCAGCAGTCAATCCCCGGGACTCAAAGGGGATCATCCCCAGCATTTT. Amino acids: CASSQSPGLKGDHPQHF.

The chain carries TRBV28 and TRBJ1-2; D unclear. The CDR3 is 14 residues long. Germline lookup yields CDR1 MDHEN and CDR2 SYDVKM. V was trimmed by 6 bases and J by 5 bases, leaving 16 bases between them. CDR3 sequence (DNA): TGTGCCAGCAGGCCTTTAGCCCCCTCTTATGGCTACACCTTC. Translating it yields CASRPLAPSYGYTF.

This clone was recorded a few times. This sequence joins TRBV4-3 and TRBJ1-6; the D gene is possibly TRBD1 (6 bases). The CDR3 runs 17 residues. The germline V and J ends were trimmed by 4 bases and 6 bases, with 19 bases remaining between them. Looked up from germline, CDR1 is LGHNA and CDR2 is YSLEER. The CDR3 loop reads CASSLEGGGGLNSPLHF. DNA for the CDR3: TGCGCCAGCAGCCTAGAAGGGGGTGGGGGCCTTAATTCACCCCTCCACTTT.

The chain recombines TRBV9 with TRBJ2-3; 10 bases map to TRBD2. After removal of 2 bases from V and 4 bases from J, the junction contained 7 bases not matched to a gene. The V gene's germline CDR1 is SGDLS and CDR2 YYNGEE. CDR3 length: 16 residues. Written as DNA, the CDR3 is TGTGCCAGCAGCGTTTTGGGTAGCGGGGGGCCAGATACGCAGTATTTT. Translated, it gives CASSVLGSGGPDTQYF.

The gene calls are TRBV7-9 and TRBJ1-1; D is ambiguous. CDR3 length: 13 residues. Trimming took 3 bases from V and 4 from J, leaving 9 bases between them. Germline values: CDR1 SEHNR, CDR2 FQNEAQ (reference sequence). The CDR3 DNA sequence: TGTGCCAGCAGCTTCGGTCGGGGCACTGAAGCTTTCTTT. It codes for CASSFGRGTEAFF. The whole variable domain, remainder taken from reference TRBV7-9 and TRBJ1-1, is DTGVSQNPRHKITKRGQNVTFRCDPISEHNRLYWYRQTLGQGPEFLTYFQNEAQLEKSRLLSDRFSAERPKGSFSTLEIQRTEQGDSAMYLCASSFGRGTEAFFGQGTRLTVV.

This clone was detected only a few times. This chain joins TRBV6-5 and TRBJ1-1, with D unresolved. V was clipped by 1 base and J by 1 base, with 4 bases between them. Germline CDR1 and CDR2: MNHEY and SVGAGI. The CDR3 is 13 amino acids. Written as DNA, the CDR3 is TGTGCCAGCAGTTACTTGAGGAACACTGAAGCTTTCTTT. Encoded protein: CASSYLRNTEAFF.

The chain combines TRBV7-2 with TRBJ2-3; 8 nucleotides line up with TRBD2. The CDR3 has 18 residues. V was pared by 6 bases and J by 2 bases, with 16 bases of the junction left unmatched. CDR1 SGHTA and CDR2 FQGNSA come from the germline V gene. CDR3 DNA: TGTGCCAGCAGTCCTTTAACAGTTGCAGCGGGAGTCACAGATACGCAGTATTTT. Its translation: CASSPLTVAAGVTDTQYF.

CDR3 in DNA: TGTGCCAGCAGCCCTGACAGGGCCTATGGCTACACCTTC. This codes for CASSPDRAYGYTF. The rearrangement joins TRBV28 to TRBJ1-2; 7 bases fit TRBD1. Germline V gene lookup returns CDR1 MDHEN and CDR2 SYDVKM. Trimming at V came to 6 bases and at J to 4 bases, leaving 5 bases not matched to a gene. The CDR3 length is 13 residues.

This clone was recorded a few times. The chain has TRBV7-8 and TRBJ1-6, with D possibly TRBD1 on 5 matching bases. The germline V and J ends were trimmed by 5 bases and 9 bases, with 23 bases remaining between them. The CDR3 covers 17 residues. The germline V gene encodes CDR1 SGHVS and CDR2 FQNEAQ. This CDR3 is CASSDQGNRAWGSPLHF. The CDR3, as DNA: TGTGCCAGCAGCGACCAGGGTAATCGGGCCTGGGGTTCACCCCTCCACTTT.

There are a few counts of this clone. The chain links TRBV19 to TRBJ2-1; D possibly corresponds to TRBD2 (5 bases). The CDR3 has 15 amino acids. With 5 bases removed from V and 7 bases from J, the gap between germline ends came to 18 bases. The V gene's germline CDR1 is LNHDA and CDR2 SQIVND (reference sequence). CDR3 sequence (DNA): TGTGCCAGTAGTCAAGCTTTACGGGGTTGGAATGAGCAGTTCTTC. Its translation is CASSQALRGWNEQFF.

The chain has TRBV5-3 and TRBJ2-3, with 14 bases identical to TRBD2. TRBV5-3 is flagged as an ORF with uncertain function. V lost 2 bases to trimming and J lost 0 bases; unmatched junction nucleotides: 14. This CDR3 has 21 residues. The CDR3 DNA sequence: TGTGCCAGAAGCTTCGTACTACAACCGACTAGCGGGGGGGTTAGCACAGATACGCAGTATTTT. Translation: CARSFVLQPTSGGVSTDTQYF.

This chain joins TRBV5-1 and TRBJ2-2, with 9 nucleotides matching TRBD1. With 9 bases clipped from V and 0 bases from J, the junction kept 3 bases outside the gene matches. Germline V lookup: CDR1 SGHRS, CDR2 YFSETQ. The CDR3 covers 14 residues. CDR3 residues: CATGQGANTGELFF. The DNA of the CDR3 is TGCGCCACGGGACAGGGCGCGAACACCGGGGAGCTGTTTTTT. Supplemented by reference TRBV5-1 and TRBJ2-2, the full variable domain reads KAGVTQTPRYLIKTRGQQVTLSCSPISGHRSVSWYQQTPGQGLQFLFEYFSETQRNKGNFPGRFSGRQFSNSRSEMNVSTLELGDSALYLCATGQGANTGELFFGEGSRLTVL.

The chain uses TRBV5-1 and TRBJ2-1; 12 nucleotides line up with TRBD2. The CDR3 has 17 amino acids. Germline-derived CDR1 and CDR2 are SGHRS and YFSETQ. Trimming took 4 bases from V and 6 from J; bases not matched to a gene: 11. The CDR3 here is CASSLERLAGVPNEQFF. CDR3 coding DNA: TGCGCCAGCAGCCTCGAAAGACTAGCGGGAGTCCCCAATGAGCAGTTCTTC.